Below, one T cell receptor beta chain is given with its context. This sample was included in a study of blood T cell repertoires in COVID-19. Background on the study: Some COVID-19 samples were acute and others convalescent; all came from the United States, Italy and Spain. T cells, B-cell-depleted T cells, or PBMCs supplied cDNA or gDNA.

Original analysis: The authors estimated nucleated cell counts from reference gene primer amplification. Sequencing used immunoSEQ multiplex PCR; TCRdb keeps in-frame clones, though not all of them. Clone size and V and J calls were adopted from that table, with D and trimming inferred from the DNA. The data show 120,000 or so clones, 79% seen once. The V segment lost 2 bases and the J segment 7 bases; nucleotides outside the gene matches: 10. The CDR3 extends over 15 amino acids. Germline-derived CDR1 and CDR2 are MNHEY and SVGAGI. The TCR originated in a man aged 35-49 years with active or convalescent COVID-19. The source material was peripheral blood. The chain joins TRBV6-5 to TRBJ1-1, with TRBD1 matching 7 bases. CDR3 region: CASSYARTGSGEAFF. The CDR3 DNA follows: TGTGCCAGCAGTTACGCCCGGACAGGATCGGGTGAAGCTTTCTTT.